The entry that follows covers one TCR beta chain sequence. The table came from immunoSEQ multiplex PCR; TCRdb's copy has only in-frame clones and leaves some out. This sample has 210,000 or so clones, with 70% to 90% found just once. The CDR3 runs 16 residues. V gave up 4 bases and J gave up 2 bases, with 16 bases separating them. The germline CDR1 and CDR2 sequences are SGHKS and YYEKEE (reference sequence). These data come from a study of blood T cell repertoires in COVID-19. The sample comprised peripheral blood. V is TRBV5-5 and J is TRBJ2-1, with D hard to call. The receptor was derived from a woman aged 50 to 60 with active or convalescent COVID-19. CDR3 loop: CASSPWALRPYNEQFF. In DNA form, the CDR3 reads TGTGCCAGCAGCCCATGGGCGCTCCGCCCCTACAATGAGCAGTTCTTC. The full variable domain, completed using reference TRBV5-5 and TRBJ2-1, is DAGVTQSPTHLIKTRGQQVTLRCSPISGHKSVSWYQQVLGQGPQFIFQYYEKEERGRGNFPDRFSARQFPNYSSELNVNALLLGDSALYLCASSPWALRPYNEQFFGPGTRLTVL.